Below are 7 T cell receptor beta chains sequenced from a single sample in a study of blood T cell repertoires in COVID-19. Sequenced by immunoSEQ multiplex PCR; TCRdb stores in-frame clones only, minus some. The table has more than 85,000 clones, about 90% seen once. Sequencing was carried out using peripheral blood. The receptors stem from a woman aged 45-59 years with COVID-19, enrolled during active disease.

The J gene is TRBJ1-3, the V gene TRBV13, with D unresolved. The CDR3 is 13 residues long. CDR1 and CDR2 (germline): PRHDT, FYEKMQ (reference sequence). Trimming pared 2 bases from V and 4 bases from J, leaving 6 bases between. Here the CDR3 reads CASSLTQGNTIYF. Here the CDR3 DNA reads TGTGCCAGCAGCTTAACCCAGGGAAACACCATATATTTT. The entire variable domain, with the rest obtained from reference TRBV13 and TRBJ1-3, is as follows: AAGVIQSPRHLIKEKRETATLKCYPIPRHDTVYWYQQGPGQDPQFLISFYEKMQSDKGSIPDRFSAQQFSDYHSELNMSSLELGDSALYFCASSLTQGNTIYFGEGSWLTVV.

The V call is TRBV19, the J call TRBJ1-6; tentative D call: TRBD1 (5 bases). Trimming shortened V by 7 bases and J by 7 bases, and 17 bases separated the two germline ends. Germline assignment: CDR1 LNHDA and CDR2 SQIVND (reference sequence). The CDR3 contains 15 residues. CDR3 region: CASKDDGAGNSPLHF. The CDR3 nucleotides read TGTGCCAGTAAAGATGATGGGGCGGGGAATTCACCCCTCCACTTT. Full variable domain (rest looked up from reference TRBV19 and TRBJ1-6): DGGITQSPKYLFRKEGQNVTLSCEQNLNHDAMYWYRQDPGQGLRLIYYSQIVNDFQKGDIAEGYSVSREKKESFPLTVTSAQKNPTAFYLCASKDDGAGNSPLHFGNGTRLTVT.

V usage is TRBV27 and J usage is TRBJ2-3, with 11 bases that match TRBD1. J was trimmed by 6 bases and V by 5 bases; bases with no gene match: 7. The CDR3 loop spans 15 amino acids. The V gene's germline CDR1 is MNHEY and CDR2 SMNVEV (reference sequence). CDR3 protein: CASSTGTGGFDTQYF. The CDR3 DNA sequence: TGTGCCAGCAGTACCGGGACAGGGGGATTCGATACGCAGTATTTT.

In this sample, this clone turned up once. The chain couples TRBV29-1 to TRBJ2-7; 7 nucleotides agree with TRBD1. Germline CDR1 SQVTM, CDR2 ANQGSEA. The CDR3 spans 13 residues. V lost 6 bases, J lost 0 bases, and 5 bases stayed unmatched. The CDR3 sequence: CSVEDRSSYEQYF. CDR3 in DNA: TGCAGCGTCGAGGACAGGAGCTCCTACGAGCAGTACTTC.

This chain connects TRBV5-6 to TRBJ2-7; D uncertain. The CDR3 runs to 13 residues. The V end was cut by 4 bases, the J end by 4 bases, with 12 bases between. From germline, CDR1 is SGHDT and CDR2 YYEEEE. CDR3 coding DNA: TGTGCCAGCAGCGTGGAGCGTAGGTACGAGCAGTACTTC. Protein: CASSVERRYEQYF.

A single count supports this clone. The chain employs TRBV6-5 and TRBJ1-1; no definite D call. In germline, CDR1 is MNHEY, CDR2 SVGAGI. The CDR3 contains 13 residues. The ends were cut back, 6 bases at V and 1 base at J, with 9 bases in the middle. The CDR3 reads CASRADGNTEAFF. In DNA form, the CDR3 reads TGTGCCAGCAGAGCGGACGGGAACACTGAAGCTTTCTTT.

The chain has TRBV7-9 and TRBJ2-1; perhaps TRBD2 as D (6 bases). Trimming pared 5 bases from V and 3 bases from J, leaving 8 bases between. Germline values: CDR1 SEHNR, CDR2 FQNEAQ (reference sequence). The CDR3 loop spans 13 amino acids. This CDR3 reads CASSAGGYNEQFF. CDR3 DNA sequence: TGTGCCAGCAGCGCCGGGGGCTACAATGAGCAGTTCTTC. The full variable domain, with the rest looked up from reference TRBV7-9 and TRBJ2-1, is DTGVSQNPRHKITKRGQNVTFRCDPISEHNRLYWYRQTLGQGPEFLTYFQNEAQLEKSRLLSDRFSAERPKGSFSTLEIQRTEQGDSAMYLCASSAGGYNEQFFGPGTRLTVL.